Below, one T cell receptor beta chain is given with its context. This entry belongs to a study of blood T cell repertoires in COVID-19. TCRdb keeps only in-frame clones here, not all; method: immunoSEQ multiplex PCR. Here the sample spans about 300,000 clones, about 84% being singletons. The germline V gene has CDR1 SGHAT and CDR2 FQNNGV. V was pared by 4 bases and J by 5 bases, with 6 bases of the junction left unmatched. The CDR3 consists of 15 residues. This TCR was recovered from a woman in her forties or fifties with acute or convalescent COVID-19. This chain links TRBV11-2 with TRBJ2-3, with 10 nucleotides matching TRBD2. The material sequenced was peripheral blood. The CDR3 DNA reads TGTGCCAGCAGCTCCAGACTAGCGGGTATAGATACGCAGTATTTT. Encoded protein: CASSSRLAGIDTQYF. Filled out from reference TRBV11-2 and TRBJ2-3, the complete variable domain reads EAGVAQSPRYKIIEKRQSVAFWCNPISGHATLYWYQQILGQGPKLLIQFQNNGVVDDSQLPKDRFSAERLKGVDSTLKIQPAKLEDSAVYLCASSSRLAGIDTQYFGPGTRLTVL.